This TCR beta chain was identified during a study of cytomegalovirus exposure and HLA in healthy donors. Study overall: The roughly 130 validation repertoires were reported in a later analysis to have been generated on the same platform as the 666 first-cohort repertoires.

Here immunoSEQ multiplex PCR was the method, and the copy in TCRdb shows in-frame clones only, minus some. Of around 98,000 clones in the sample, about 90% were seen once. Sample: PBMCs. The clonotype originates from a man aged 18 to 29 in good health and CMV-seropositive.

The DNA for the CDR3 is TGTGCCAGCTCACCGGGACAGGATCAGCCCCAGCATTTT. The encoded protein is CASSPGQDQPQHF. The genes are TRBV18 and TRBJ1-5, with TRBD1 matching over 8 bases. Trimming cost V 3 bases and J 5 bases; bases outside gene matches: 0. The CDR3 totals 13 residues. Germline loops: CDR1 KGHSH, CDR2 LQKENI.